This T cell receptor beta chain is from a study of T-cell reconstitution after alpha-beta-depleted transplantation in children (dated by TCRdb to the mid-2010s). With respect to the entire study: Using TCR repertoire profiling, the study followed T-cell immune reconstitution in a quantitative way in children after TCRalphabeta/CD19-depleted allogeneic hematopoietic cell transplantation.

As encoded in the germline V gene, CDR1 is LGHNA while CDR2 is YNFKEQ. The CDR3 runs 18 amino acids, cysteine and phenylalanine included. The entry retains the CDR3 DNA only, 54 bases that are in frame from base 1. V and J lose 4 bases and 4 bases, and a span of 23 bases separates them. Findings and caveats that apply to the study as a whole: In some patients, the high TCRbeta diversity seen at day 60 was put down to recipient T cells and intrathymic progenitors that had survived conditioning. The frequencies of hyperexpanded clones fell over the following months, and after one year, T-cell counts and TCRbeta diversity were mostly attributed to newly produced T cells. The apparently early alphabetaT-cell count recovery about two months after transplant was reportedly dependent on only several hundred rapidly expanded clones derived from non-depleted graft cells.

Points on this clonotype: Its antigen remains unidentified. The sample holds no much larger clone one base away, and base qualities are not on file.

The library was generated by PCR. Sequencing took place on an Illumina HiSeq 2500. TCR library preparation used molecular barcoding, with unique molecular identifiers applied to normalize quantification of the TCRbeta repertoire. Starting from the raw public reads, TCRdb applied fastp trimming at Q25, assembled clones with MiXCR and retained in-frame beta chains. Records with the same CDR3 protein are collapsed into one entry carrying the most frequent genes and DNA. This sample gives about 470,000 distinct CDR3 sequences in total; over 40% of them show up just once. The ten largest account for 27% of the sample. The label giving this sample's treatment or condition can be read as: allogeneic hematopoietic cell transplantation with graft depleted of TCRalphabeta T cells and CD19 B cells. The children who served as transplant recipients had been given grafts of TCRalphabeta/CD19-depleted allogeneic hematopoietic cells.

The TCR sequence derives from a girl aged 2 to 9 with aplastic anemia, due to receive a stem cell transplant. The sample here was PBMCs, taken before TCRalphabeta/CD19-depleted stem cell transplant. The sequence joins TRBV4-2 to TRBJ2-1; the D gene cannot be resolved beyond TRBD1 or TRBD2, each matching 5 bases. DNA sequence: TGTGCCAGCAGCCCGGGACGTCGGATCCACAAAATTTACAATGAGCAGTTCTTC. It encodes CASSPGRRIHKIYNEQFF.